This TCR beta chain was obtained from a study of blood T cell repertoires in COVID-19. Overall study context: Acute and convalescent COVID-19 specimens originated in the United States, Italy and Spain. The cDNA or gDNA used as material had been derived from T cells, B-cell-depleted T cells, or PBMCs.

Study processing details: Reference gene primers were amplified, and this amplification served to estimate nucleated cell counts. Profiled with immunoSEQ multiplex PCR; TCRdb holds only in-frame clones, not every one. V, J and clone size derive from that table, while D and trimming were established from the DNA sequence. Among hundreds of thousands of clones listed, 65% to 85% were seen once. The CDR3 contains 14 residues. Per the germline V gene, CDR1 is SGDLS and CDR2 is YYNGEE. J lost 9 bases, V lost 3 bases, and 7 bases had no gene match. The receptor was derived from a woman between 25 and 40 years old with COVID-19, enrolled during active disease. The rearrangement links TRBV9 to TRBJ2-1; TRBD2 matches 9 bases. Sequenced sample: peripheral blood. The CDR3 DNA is TGTGCCAGCAGCGCGTTTAGCGGGAGAGGTGAGCAGTTCTTC. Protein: CASSAFSGRGEQFF.